The source of this T cell receptor (beta chain) is a study of tumor-infiltrating lymphocytes in primary liver carcinoma. Across the study: Surgical resection served as treatment for the primary liver carcinoma of these patients. Study results and caveats: Unsorted bulk sampling ruled out any CD4+ versus CD8+ repertoire comparison.

Extraction also yielded germline DNA, while blood RNA was obtained from unsorted whole blood. In germline, CDR1 is MNHEY, CDR2 SVGAGI. CDR3 length equals 13 residues. The V end was cut by 6 bases, the J end by 2 bases, with 10 bases between. This clonotype has at least ten counts. Its matching antigen is unknown. Starting from roughly 0.5 ug of total RNA, TCR beta cDNA was produced with a primer in the constant region. ARM-PCR, slightly modified, supplied the TCR beta libraries through three nested multiplex PCR rounds. The first two PCR rounds used TRBV1-TRBV30 primers with a Cbeta primer, 10 cycles each. TCRdb itself ran the multiplex PCR reads through MiXCR, one entry per CDR3 protein. The sample includes about 320,000 distinct CDR3 sequences, about 60% of them seen just once.

The V call is TRBV6-5, the J call TRBJ2-5, with a weak D call TRBD2 (5 bases). The origin of this receptor is a man aged 35 to 55 with primary liver carcinoma and hepatitis B virus infection. Sequenced sample: peripheral blood. CDR3 sequence reads: CASSARTQETQYF. CDR3 bases: TGTGCCAGCAGCGCCCGGACTCAAGAGACCCAGTACTTC.